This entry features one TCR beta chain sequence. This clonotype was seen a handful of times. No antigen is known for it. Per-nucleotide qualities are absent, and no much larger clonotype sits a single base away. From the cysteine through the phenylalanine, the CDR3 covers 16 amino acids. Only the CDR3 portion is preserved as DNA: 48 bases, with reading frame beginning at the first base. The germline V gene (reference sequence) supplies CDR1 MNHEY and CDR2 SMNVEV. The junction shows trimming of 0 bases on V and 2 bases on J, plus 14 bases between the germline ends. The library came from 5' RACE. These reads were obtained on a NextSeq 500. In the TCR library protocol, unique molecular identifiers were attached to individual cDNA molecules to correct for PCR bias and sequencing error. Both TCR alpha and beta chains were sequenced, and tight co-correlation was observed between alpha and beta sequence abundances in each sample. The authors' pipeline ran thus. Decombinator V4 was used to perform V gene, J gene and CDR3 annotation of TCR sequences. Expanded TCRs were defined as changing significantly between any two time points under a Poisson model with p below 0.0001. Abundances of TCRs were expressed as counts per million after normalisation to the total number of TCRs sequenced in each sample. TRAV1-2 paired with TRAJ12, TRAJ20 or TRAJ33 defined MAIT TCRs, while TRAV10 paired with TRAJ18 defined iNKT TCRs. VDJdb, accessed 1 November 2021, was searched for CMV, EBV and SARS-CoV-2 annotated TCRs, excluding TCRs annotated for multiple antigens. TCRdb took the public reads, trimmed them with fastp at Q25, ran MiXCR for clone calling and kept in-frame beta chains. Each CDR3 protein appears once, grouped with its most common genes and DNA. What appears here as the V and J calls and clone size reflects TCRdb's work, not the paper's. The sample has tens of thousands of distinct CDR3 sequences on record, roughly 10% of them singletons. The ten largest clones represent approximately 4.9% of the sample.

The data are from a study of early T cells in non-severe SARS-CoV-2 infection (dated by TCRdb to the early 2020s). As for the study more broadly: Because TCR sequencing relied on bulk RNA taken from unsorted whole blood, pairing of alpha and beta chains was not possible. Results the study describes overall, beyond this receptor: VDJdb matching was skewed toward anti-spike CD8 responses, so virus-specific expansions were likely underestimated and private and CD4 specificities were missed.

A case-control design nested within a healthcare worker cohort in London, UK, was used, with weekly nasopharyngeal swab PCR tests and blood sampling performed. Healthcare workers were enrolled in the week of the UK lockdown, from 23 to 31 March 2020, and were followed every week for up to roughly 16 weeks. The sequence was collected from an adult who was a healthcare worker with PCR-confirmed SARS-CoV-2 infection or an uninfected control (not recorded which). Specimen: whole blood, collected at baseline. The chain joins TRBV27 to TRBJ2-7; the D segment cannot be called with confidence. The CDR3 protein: CASSLSSLSVTYEQYF. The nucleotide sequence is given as TGTGCCAGCAGTTTATCCTCGCTTAGTGTAACCTACGAGCAGTACTTC.